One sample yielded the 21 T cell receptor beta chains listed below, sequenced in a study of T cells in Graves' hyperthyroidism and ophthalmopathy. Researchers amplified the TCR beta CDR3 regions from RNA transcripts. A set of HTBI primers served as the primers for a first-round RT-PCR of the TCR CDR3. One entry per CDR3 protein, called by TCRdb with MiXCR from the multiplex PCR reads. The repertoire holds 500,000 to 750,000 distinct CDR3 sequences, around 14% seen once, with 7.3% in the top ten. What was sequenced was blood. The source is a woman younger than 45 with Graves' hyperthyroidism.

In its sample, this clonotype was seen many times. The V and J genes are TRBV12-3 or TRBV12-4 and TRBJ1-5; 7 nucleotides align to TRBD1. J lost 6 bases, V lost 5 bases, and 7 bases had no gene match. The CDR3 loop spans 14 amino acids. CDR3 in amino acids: CASSRQGDSQPQHF. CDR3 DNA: TGTGCCAGCAGTAGACAGGGTGATAGTCAGCCCCAGCATTTT.

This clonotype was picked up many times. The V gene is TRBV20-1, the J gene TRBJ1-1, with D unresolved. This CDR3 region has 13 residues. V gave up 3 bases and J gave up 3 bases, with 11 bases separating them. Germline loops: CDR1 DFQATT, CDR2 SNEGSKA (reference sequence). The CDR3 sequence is CSASPGGDTEAFF. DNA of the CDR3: TGCAGTGCTAGTCCTGGTGGGGACACTGAAGCTTTCTTT.

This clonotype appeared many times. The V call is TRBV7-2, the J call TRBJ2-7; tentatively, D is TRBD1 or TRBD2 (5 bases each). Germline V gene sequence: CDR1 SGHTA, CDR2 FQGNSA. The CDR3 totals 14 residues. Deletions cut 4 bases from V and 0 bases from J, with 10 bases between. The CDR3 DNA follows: TGTGCCAGCAGCTGGGACCCCAACTCCTACGAGCAGTACTTC. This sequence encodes CASSWDPNSYEQYF.

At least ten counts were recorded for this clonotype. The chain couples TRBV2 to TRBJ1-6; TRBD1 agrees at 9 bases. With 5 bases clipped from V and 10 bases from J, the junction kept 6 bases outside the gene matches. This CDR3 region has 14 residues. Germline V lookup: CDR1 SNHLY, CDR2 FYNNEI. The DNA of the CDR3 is TGTGCCAGCAGTTCCGGACAGGGGTTGTCACCCCTCCACTTT. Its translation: CASSSGQGLSPLHF.

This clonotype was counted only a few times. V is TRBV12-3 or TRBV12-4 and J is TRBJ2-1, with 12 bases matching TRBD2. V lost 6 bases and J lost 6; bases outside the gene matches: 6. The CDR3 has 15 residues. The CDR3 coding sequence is TGTGCCAGCAGGCTAGCGGGAGGGGTGGGCAATGAGCAGTTCTTC. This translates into CASRLAGGVGNEQFF.

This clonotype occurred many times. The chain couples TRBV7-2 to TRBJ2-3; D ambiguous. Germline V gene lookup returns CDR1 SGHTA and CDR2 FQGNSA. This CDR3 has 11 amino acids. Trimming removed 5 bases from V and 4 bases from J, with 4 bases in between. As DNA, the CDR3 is TGTGCCAGCAGCGTACCAGATACGCAGTATTTT. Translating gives CASSVPDTQYF.

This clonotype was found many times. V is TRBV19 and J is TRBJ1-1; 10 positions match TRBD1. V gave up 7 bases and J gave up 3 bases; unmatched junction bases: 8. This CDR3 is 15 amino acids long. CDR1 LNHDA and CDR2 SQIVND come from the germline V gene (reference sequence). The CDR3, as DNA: TGTGCCAGTACCATGGTCGGGACAGGGGACACTGAAGCTTTCTTT. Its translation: CASTMVGTGDTEAFF.

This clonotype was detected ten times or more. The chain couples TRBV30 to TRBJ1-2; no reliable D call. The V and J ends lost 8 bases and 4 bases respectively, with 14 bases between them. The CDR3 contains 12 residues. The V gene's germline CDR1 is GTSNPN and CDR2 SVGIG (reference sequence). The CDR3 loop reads CALEPGLYGYTF. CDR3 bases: TGTGCCCTAGAGCCCGGGCTCTATGGCTACACCTTC.

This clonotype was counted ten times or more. CDR3 amino acids: CASSSGQESHEQYF. CDR3 bases: TGTGCCAGCAGCTCGGGACAGGAATCTCACGAGCAGTACTTC. This chain links TRBV7-9 with TRBJ2-7, with 8 bases lining up with TRBD1. V trimming: 4 bases; J trimming: 5 bases; junction bases outside the gene matches: 7. The CDR3 is 14 residues long. The V gene's germline CDR1 is SEHNR and CDR2 FQNEAQ (reference sequence).

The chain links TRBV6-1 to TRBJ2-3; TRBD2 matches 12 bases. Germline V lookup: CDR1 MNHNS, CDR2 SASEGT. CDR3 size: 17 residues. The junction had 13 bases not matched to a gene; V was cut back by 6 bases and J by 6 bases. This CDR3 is CASSEKRLAGDLDTQYF. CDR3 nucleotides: TGTGCCAGCAGCGAAAAAAGACTAGCGGGAGATTTGGATACGCAGTATTTT.

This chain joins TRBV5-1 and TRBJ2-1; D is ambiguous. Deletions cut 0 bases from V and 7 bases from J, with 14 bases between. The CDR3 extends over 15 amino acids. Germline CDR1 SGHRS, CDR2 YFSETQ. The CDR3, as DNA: TGCGCCAGCAGCTTGGGAGACGACCCTCGGAATGAGCAGTTCTTC. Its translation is CASSLGDDPRNEQFF.

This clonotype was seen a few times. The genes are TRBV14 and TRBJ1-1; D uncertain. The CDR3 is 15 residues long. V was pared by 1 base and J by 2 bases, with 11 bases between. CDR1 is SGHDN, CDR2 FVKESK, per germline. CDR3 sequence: CASSQVPRGNTEAFF. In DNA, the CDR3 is TGTGCCAGCAGCCAAGTTCCAAGAGGAAACACTGAAGCTTTCTTT.

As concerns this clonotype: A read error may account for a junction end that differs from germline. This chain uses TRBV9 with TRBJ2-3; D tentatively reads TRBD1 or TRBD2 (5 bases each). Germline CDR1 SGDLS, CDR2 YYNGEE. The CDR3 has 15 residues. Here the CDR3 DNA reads TGTGCCAGCTACCCGGGGACCTCTGCCCGCAGATACGCAGTATTT. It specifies CASYPGTSARRYAVF.

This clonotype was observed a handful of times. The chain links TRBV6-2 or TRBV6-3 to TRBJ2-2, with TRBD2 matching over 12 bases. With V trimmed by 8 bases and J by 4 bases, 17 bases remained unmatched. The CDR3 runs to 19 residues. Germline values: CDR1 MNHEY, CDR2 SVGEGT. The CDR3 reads CASCERPSGRARGTGELFF. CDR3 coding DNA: TGTGCCAGCTGTGAGCGGCCTAGCGGGAGGGCCAGGGGCACCGGGGAGCTGTTTTTT.

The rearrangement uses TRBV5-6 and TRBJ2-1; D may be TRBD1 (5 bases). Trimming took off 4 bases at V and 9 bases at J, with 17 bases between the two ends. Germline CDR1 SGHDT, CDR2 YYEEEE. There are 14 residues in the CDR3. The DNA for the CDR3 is TGTGCCAGCAGCGGGATACAGGTCTCCAGTGAGCAGTTCTTC. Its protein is CASSGIQVSSEQFF.

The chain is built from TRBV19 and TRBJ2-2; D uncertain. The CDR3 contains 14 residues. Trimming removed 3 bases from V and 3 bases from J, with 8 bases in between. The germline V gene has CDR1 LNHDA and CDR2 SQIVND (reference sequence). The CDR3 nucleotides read TGTGCCAGTAGTATCAGGCCGTACACCGGGGAGCTGTTTTTT. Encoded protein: CASSIRPYTGELFF.

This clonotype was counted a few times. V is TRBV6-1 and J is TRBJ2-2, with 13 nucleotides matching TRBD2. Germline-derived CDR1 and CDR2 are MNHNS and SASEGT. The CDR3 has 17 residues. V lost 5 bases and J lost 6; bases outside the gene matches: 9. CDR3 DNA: TGTGCCAGCAGTAAAGGACTAGCGGGAGCCGCTTCCGGGGAGCTGTTTTTT. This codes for CASSKGLAGAASGELFF.

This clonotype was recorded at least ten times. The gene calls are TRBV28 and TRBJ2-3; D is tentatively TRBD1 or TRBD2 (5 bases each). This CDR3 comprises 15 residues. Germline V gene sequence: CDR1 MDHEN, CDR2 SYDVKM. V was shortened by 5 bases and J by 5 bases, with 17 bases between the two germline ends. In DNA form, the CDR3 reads TGTGCCAGCAGTGGGGGTGACACGGGTCTAGATACGCAGTATTTT. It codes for CASSGGDTGLDTQYF.

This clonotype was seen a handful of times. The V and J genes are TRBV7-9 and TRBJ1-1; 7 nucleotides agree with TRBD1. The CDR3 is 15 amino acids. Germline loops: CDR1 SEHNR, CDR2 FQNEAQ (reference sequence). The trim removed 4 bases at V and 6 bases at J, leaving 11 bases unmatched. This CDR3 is CASSSYTRGLAEAFF. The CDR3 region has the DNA TGTGCCAGCAGCTCATACACAAGGGGGCTGGCTGAAGCTTTCTTT.

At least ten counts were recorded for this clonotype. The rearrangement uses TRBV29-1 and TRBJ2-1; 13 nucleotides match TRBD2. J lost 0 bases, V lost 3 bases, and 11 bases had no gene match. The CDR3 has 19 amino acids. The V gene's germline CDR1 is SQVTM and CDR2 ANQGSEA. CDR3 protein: CSVDMPGLAGPSSYNEQFF. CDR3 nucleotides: TGCAGCGTTGATATGCCGGGACTAGCGGGGCCGAGCTCCTACAATGAGCAGTTCTTC.

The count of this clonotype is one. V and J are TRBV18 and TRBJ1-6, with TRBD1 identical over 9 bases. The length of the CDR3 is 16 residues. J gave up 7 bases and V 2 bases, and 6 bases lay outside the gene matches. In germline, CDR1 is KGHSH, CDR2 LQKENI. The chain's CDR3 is CASSPMAGQGNSPLHF. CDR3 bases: TGTGCCAGCTCACCAATGGCCGGACAGGGGAATTCACCCCTCCACTTT.